The T cell receptor beta chain under discussion was sequenced for a study of Ad26.COV2.S vaccination and SARS-CoV-2 variants. Here immunoSEQ multiplex PCR was the method, and the copy in TCRdb shows in-frame clones only, minus some. Of about 320,000 clones listed, just over 85% are singletons. Germline CDR1 is MRHNA and CDR2 is SNTAGT. Deletions cut 4 bases from V and 0 bases from J, with 10 bases between. The CDR3 is 14 residues long. As for treatment: some 19 received Ad26.COV2.S at low or high dose, single or two shots; about 5 received placebo; per-sample allocation not given. Sampling was performed 63 days after the first vaccine or placebo injection.

This specimen was peripheral blood, taken in a trial of Ad26.COV2.S vaccine versus placebo. The chain joins TRBV6-4 to TRBJ2-7; D is undetermined. This TCR derives from a person aged 18 to 65 who received the Ad26.COV2.S COVID-19 vaccine or a placebo. The CDR3 protein is CASSVEYGSYEQYF. CDR3 DNA sequence: TGTGCCAGCAGTGTGGAGTACGGCTCCTACGAGCAGTACTTC.